This T cell receptor beta chain emerged from a study of STAT5B mutations in CD4+ large granular lymphocyte leukemia. Study-wide findings and caveats: 25% of private leukemic clonotypes occurred rarely in other patients' non-leukemic repertoires.

Sequencing was at survey level. The assay was immunoSEQ multiplex PCR, and TCRdb's table has in-frame clones only and misses some. The table includes 3,500 to 4,000 clones, about 85% detected once. About this clone: Its cognate antigen is unknown.

This TCR was sampled from a human donor in good health. Sequenced input: CD4+ T cells from blood buffy coats.

CDR3: CASSFTRRRQGPPVNEQFF. The CDR3 region has the DNA TGTGCCAGCAGCTTCACACGACGGAGACAGGGCCCCCCGGTCAATGAGCAGTTCTTC. The rearrangement joins TRBV7-2 to TRBJ2-1, with 7 bases identical to TRBD1. The germline gives CDR1 SGHTA, CDR2 FQGNSA. J lost 6 bases, V lost 3 bases, and 20 bases had no gene match. The CDR3 length is 19 residues.